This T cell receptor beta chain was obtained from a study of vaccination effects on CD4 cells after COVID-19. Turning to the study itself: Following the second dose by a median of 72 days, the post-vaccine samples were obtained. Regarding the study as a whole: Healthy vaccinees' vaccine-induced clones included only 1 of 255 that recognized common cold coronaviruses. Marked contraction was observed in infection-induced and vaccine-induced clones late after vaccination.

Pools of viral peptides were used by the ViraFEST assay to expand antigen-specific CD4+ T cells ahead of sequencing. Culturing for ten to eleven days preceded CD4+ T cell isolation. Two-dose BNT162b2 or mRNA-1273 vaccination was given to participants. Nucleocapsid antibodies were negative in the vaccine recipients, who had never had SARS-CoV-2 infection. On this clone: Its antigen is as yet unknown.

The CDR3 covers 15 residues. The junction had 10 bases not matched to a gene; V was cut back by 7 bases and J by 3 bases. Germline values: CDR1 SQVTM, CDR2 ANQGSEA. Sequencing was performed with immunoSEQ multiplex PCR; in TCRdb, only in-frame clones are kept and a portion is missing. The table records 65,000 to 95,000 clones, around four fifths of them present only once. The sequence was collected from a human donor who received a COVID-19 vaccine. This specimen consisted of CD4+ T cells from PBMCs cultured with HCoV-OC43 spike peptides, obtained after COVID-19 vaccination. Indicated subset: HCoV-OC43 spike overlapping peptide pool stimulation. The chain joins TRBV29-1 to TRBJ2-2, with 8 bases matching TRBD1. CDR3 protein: CSGARQGAYTGELFF. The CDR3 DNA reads TGCAGCGGGGCCCGTCAGGGGGCGTACACCGGGGAGCTGTTTTTT.